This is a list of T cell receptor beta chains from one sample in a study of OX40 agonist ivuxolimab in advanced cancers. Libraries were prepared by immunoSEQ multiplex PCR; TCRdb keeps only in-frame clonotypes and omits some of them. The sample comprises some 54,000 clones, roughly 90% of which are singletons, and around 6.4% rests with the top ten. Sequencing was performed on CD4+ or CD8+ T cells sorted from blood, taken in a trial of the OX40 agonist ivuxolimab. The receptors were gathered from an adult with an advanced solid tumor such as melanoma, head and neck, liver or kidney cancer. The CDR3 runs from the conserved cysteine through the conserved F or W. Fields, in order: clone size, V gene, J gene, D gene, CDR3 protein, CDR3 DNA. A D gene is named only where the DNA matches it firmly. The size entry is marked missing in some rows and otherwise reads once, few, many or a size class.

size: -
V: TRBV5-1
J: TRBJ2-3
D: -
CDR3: CASSTTSSTDTQYF
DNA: TGCGCCAGCAGCACGACGTCTAGCACAGATACGCAGTATTTT

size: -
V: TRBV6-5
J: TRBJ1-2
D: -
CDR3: CASRPRQRDHYGYTF
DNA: TGTGCCAGCAGACCCCGCCAGCGAGACCACTATGGCTACACCTTC

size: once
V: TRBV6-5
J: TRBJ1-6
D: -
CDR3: CASQSPQRGNSPLHF
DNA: TGTGCCAGCCAGTCCCCCCAGAGAGGGAATTCACCCCTCCACTTT

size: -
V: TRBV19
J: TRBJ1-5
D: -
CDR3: CASSIHSGVSQPQHF
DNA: TGTGCCAGTAGTATACATTCGGGGGTCAGCCAGCCCCAGCATTTT

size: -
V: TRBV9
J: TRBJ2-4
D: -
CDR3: CASSVGMRGGNIQYF
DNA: TGTGCCAGCAGCGTAGGAATGAGAGGGGGAAACATTCAGTACTTC

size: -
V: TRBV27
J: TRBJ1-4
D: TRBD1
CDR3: CASSTGTGDNEKLFF
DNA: TGTGCCAGCAGTACGGGGACAGGGGATAATGAAAAACTGTTTTTT

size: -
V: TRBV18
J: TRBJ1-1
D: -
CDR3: CASSLSGGLTMNTEAFF
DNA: TGTGCCAGCTCACTCTCGGGGGGGTTGACCATGAACACTGAAGCTTTCTTT

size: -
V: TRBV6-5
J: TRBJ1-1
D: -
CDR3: CAIRSIIAEAFF
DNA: TGTGCCATCCGGAGTATAATTGCTGAAGCTTTCTTT

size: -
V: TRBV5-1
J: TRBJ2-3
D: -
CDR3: CASSSGTRADTQYF
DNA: TGCGCCAGCAGCTCAGGAACGAGGGCAGATACGCAGTATTTT

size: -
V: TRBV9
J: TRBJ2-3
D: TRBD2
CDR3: CASSGGGISDTQYF
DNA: TGTGCCAGCAGCGGGGGGGGGATCTCGGATACGCAGTATTTT

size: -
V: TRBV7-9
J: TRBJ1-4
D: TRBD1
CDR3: CASSPGQGGNEKLFF
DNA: TGTGCCAGCAGCCCAGGACAGGGAGGGAATGAAAAACTGTTTTTT

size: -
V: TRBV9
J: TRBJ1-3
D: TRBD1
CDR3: CASSPRTGANTIYF
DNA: TGTGCCAGCAGCCCCCGGACAGGAGCGAACACCATATATTTT

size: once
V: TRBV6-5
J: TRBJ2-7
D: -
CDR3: CASSYSINGNYEQYF
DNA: TGTGCCAGCAGTTACTCGATAAACGGGAACTACGAGCAGTACTTC

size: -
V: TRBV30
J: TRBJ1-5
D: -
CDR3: CAWTSVPEGQPQHF
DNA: TGTGCCTGGACCTCGGTTCCTGAGGGTCAGCCCCAGCATTTT

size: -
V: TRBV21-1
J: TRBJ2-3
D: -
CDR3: CASSFSAGEGTDTQYF
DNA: TGTGCCAGCAGCTTTTCAGCGGGGGAGGGGACAGATACGCAGTATTTT

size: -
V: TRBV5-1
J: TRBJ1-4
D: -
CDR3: CASSRTVPNEKLFF
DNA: TGCGCCAGCAGCAGGACAGTTCCTAATGAAAAACTGTTTTTT

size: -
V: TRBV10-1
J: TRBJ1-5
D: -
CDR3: CASSESGSQPQHF
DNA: TGCGCCAGCAGTGAGTCGGGGTCACAGCCCCAGCATTTT

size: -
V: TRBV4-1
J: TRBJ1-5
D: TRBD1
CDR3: CASSQDGDRVQPQHF
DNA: TGCGCCAGCAGCCAAGATGGGGACAGGGTTCAGCCCCAGCATTTT

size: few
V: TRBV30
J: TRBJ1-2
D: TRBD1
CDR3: CAWSLNDRGDAYGYTF
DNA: TGTGCCTGGAGTCTGAACGACAGGGGCGACGCCTATGGCTACACCTTC

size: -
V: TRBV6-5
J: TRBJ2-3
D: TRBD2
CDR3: CASSLYGGGTDTQYF
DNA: TGTGCCAGCAGTCTTTACGGGGGGGGTACAGATACGCAGTATTTT

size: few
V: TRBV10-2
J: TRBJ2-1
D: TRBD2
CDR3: CASRVQTSGGNEQFF
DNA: TGCGCCAGCAGGGTACAAACTAGCGGGGGCAATGAGCAGTTCTTC

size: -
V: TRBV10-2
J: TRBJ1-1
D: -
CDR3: CASSDPRGWGNTEAFF
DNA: TGCGCCAGCAGTGACCCGAGGGGATGGGGAAACACTGAAGCTTTCTTT

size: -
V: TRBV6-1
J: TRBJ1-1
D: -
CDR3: CASSPRVGDTEAFF
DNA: TGTGCCAGCAGCCCAAGGGTCGGGGACACTGAAGCTTTCTTT

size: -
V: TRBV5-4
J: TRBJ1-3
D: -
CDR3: CASSQGGSGNTIYF
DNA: TGTGCCAGCAGCCAAGGGGGATCTGGAAACACCATATATTTT